This T cell receptor (beta chain) was captured by sequencing in a study of shared clonotypes between healthy human individuals. Study-wide background: Sampling drew on donors who were a couple of women and three men aged 18 to 49.

Clones were sequenced by immunoSEQ multiplex PCR, and TCRdb holds only the in-frame ones, with some missing. Among about 580,000 clones listed, more than 95% were seen once. CD45RO negativity and positive selection for CCR7 defined naive CD8 cells, a population that excluded terminally differentiated effector memory CD45RA+ cells. This clone was seen a few times. V was pared by 5 bases and J by 5 bases, with 11 bases between. This CDR3 has 12 residues. Germline lookup yields CDR1 SGHNT and CDR2 YYREEE (reference sequence). The source material was naive CD8+ T cells sorted from blood. The rearrangement links TRBV5-4 to TRBJ2-7; tentatively, D is TRBD2 (6 bases). The receptor was derived from a man aged 25 to 40 in good health. CDR3 residues: CASRSGGNEQYF. The CDR3 region has the DNA TGTGCCAGCAGGTCTGGAGGGAACGAGCAGTACTTC. Variable domain in full (rest from reference TRBV5-4 and TRBJ2-7): ETGVTQSPTHLIKTRGQQVTLRCSSQSGHNTVSWYQQALGQGPQFIFQYYREEENGRGNFPPRFSGLQFPNYSSELNVNALELDDSALYLCASRSGGNEQYFGPGTRLTVT.